One sample yielded the 19 T cell receptor beta chains listed below, sequenced in a study of Graves' ophthalmopathy and Graves' hyperthyroidism. Amplification of TCR beta CDR3 regions used RNA transcripts. Second-round multiplex PCR came after first-round RT-PCR with HTBI primers. MiXCR was run by TCRdb on the multiplex PCR reads, yielding one entry per CDR3 protein. The sample lists some 390,000 distinct CDR3 sequences, around 20% occurring once. Sequenced sample: peripheral blood. These receptors were collected from a woman under 30 with Graves' ophthalmopathy.

This clonotype was seen a handful of times. V usage is TRBV12-3 or TRBV12-4 and J usage is TRBJ2-7; tentative D call: TRBD2 (5 bases). V was pared by 1 base and J by 6 bases, with 16 bases between. The CDR3 sequence is 15 residues long. CDR3 loop: CASSLGTGFGGEQYF. The DNA for the CDR3 is TGTGCCAGCAGTTTAGGCACGGGTTTCGGAGGCGAGCAGTACTTC.

This clonotype appeared many times. The V call is TRBV7-2, the J call TRBJ2-5, with TRBD2 matching over 9 bases. J was trimmed by 1 base and V by 0 bases; bases with no gene match: 12. Per the germline V gene, CDR1 is SGHTA and CDR2 is FQGNSA. There are 19 residues in the CDR3. The DNA for the CDR3 is TGTGCCAGCAGCTTAGCGCTAATTGCTGGGACTAGCATCCAAGAGACCCAGTACTTC. It encodes CASSLALIAGTSIQETQYF.

There are many counts of this clonotype. CDR3 in DNA: TGTGCCAGCACCGTACCGCCTGGAAACACCATATATTTT. It yields the protein CASTVPPGNTIYF. The chain carries TRBV12-3 or TRBV12-4 and TRBJ1-3; D uncertain. This CDR3 comprises 13 residues. V shed 7 bases and J shed 2 bases, with 9 bases lying between them.

This clonotype occurred many times. The rearrangement uses TRBV6-2 or TRBV6-3 and TRBJ2-7; TRBD1 might be the D (5 bases). The germline V gene encodes CDR1 MNHEY and CDR2 SVGEGT. The ends were cut back, 6 bases at V and 9 bases at J, with 12 bases in the middle. The CDR3 spans 11 residues. The CDR3 DNA follows: TGTGCCAGCAGATCAGGGTACCCGCAGTACTTC. Translation gives CASRSGYPQYF.

This clonotype showed up many times. In DNA form, the CDR3 reads TGTGCCAGCAGTGAACGACAGGGCAGCTTCTACGAGCAGTACTTC. Translating gives CASSERQGSFYEQYF. The chain is built from TRBV6-1 and TRBJ2-7, with 7 bases fitting TRBD1. V lost 2 bases, J lost 3 bases, and 7 bases stayed unmatched. This CDR3 region has 15 residues. CDR1 and CDR2 (germline): MNHNS, SASEGT.

The sample holds many counts of this clonotype. The CDR3 DNA sequence: TGCAGTGCTGGTCGGGGTACCAGCAATCAGCCCCAGCATTTT. Residues: CSAGRGTSNQPQHF. The chain is built from TRBV20-1 and TRBJ1-5; D unclear. The germline V gene has CDR1 DFQATT and CDR2 SNEGSKA (reference sequence). V was shortened by 5 bases and J by 1 base, with 12 bases between the two germline ends. This CDR3 is built from 14 residues.

This clonotype was detected many times. This chain joins TRBV28 and TRBJ1-5, with D maybe TRBD1 (6 bases). The CDR3 is made up of 15 amino acids. The germline V and J ends were trimmed by 6 bases and 3 bases, with 15 bases remaining between them. The germline V gene has CDR1 MDHEN and CDR2 SYDVKM. The CDR3 DNA sequence: TGTGCCAGCAGCCGCCGGGGGGCCTACAATCAGCCCCAGCATTTT. Amino acid sequence: CASSRRGAYNQPQHF.

This clonotype has ten or more counts. This rearrangement joins TRBV7-2 to TRBJ2-7; weak D call: TRBD2 (5 bases). In germline, CDR1 is SGHTA, CDR2 FQGNSA. The CDR3 totals 15 residues. Deletions cut 5 bases from V and 0 bases from J, with 14 bases between. The CDR3 loop is CASSRPGDSSYEQYF. In DNA, the CDR3 is TGTGCCAGCAGCCGACCCGGGGATAGCTCCTACGAGCAGTACTTC.

This clonotype was counted at least ten times. V and J are TRBV6-2 or TRBV6-3 and TRBJ2-6; D is uncertain. This CDR3 contains 16 residues. Trimming took off 2 bases at V and 2 bases at J, with 10 bases between the two ends. Germline CDR1 is MNHEY and CDR2 is SVGEGT. The CDR3 loop is CASSYNEVPGANVLTF. The CDR3, as DNA: TGTGCCAGCAGTTACAATGAGGTTCCTGGGGCCAACGTCCTGACTTTC.

CDR3 nucleotides: TGTGCCAGCTCATTGACCTTGGGACAGGGATCCGAGCAGTACTTC. Protein sequence: CASSLTLGQGSEQYF. V and J are TRBV18 and TRBJ2-7, with 9 bases aligning to TRBD1. V gave up 5 bases and J gave up 6 bases; unmatched junction bases: 11. The length of the CDR3 is 15 residues. Germline assignment: CDR1 KGHSH and CDR2 LQKENI.

This clonotype occurred many times. The chain couples TRBV2 to TRBJ1-5; D gene ambiguous. V shed 6 bases and J shed 4 bases, with 10 bases lying between them. The CDR3 is 13 amino acids. Per germline, CDR1 SNHLY and CDR2 FYNNEI. DNA for the CDR3: TGTGCCAGCAGCCAGGAGGGTAATCAGCCCCAGCATTTT. The encoded protein is CASSQEGNQPQHF. The full variable domain, its missing parts supplied by reference TRBV2 and TRBJ1-5, is EPEVTQTPSHQVTQMGQEVILRCVPISNHLYFYWYRQILGQKVEFLVSFYNNEISEKSEIFDDQFSVERPDGSNFTLKIRSTKLEDSAMYFCASSQEGNQPQHFGDGTRLSIL.

Many counts were recorded for this clonotype. The chain is built from TRBV28 and TRBJ2-7, with 9 bases aligning to TRBD1. There are 15 residues in the CDR3. Germline V gives CDR1 MDHEN, CDR2 SYDVKM. The V segment lost 5 bases and the J segment 6 bases; nucleotides outside the gene matches: 11. The CDR3 bases are TGTGCCAGCAGTCCACTGAGGACAGGGGCCAGCGAGCAGTACTTC. It encodes CASSPLRTGASEQYF.

This clonotype was seen ten or more times. The chain has TRBV6-1 and TRBJ1-1, with D unresolved. This CDR3 has 13 amino acids. Germline V gives CDR1 MNHNS, CDR2 SASEGT. V dropped 5 bases and J dropped 11 bases, with 18 bases sitting between them. CDR3 DNA sequence: TGTGCCAGCAGTCCCCGGGAGGGCCGTCTTGCTTTCTTT. Amino acid sequence: CASSPREGRLAFF.

In this sample, this clonotype turned up many times. The chain recombines TRBV4-3 with TRBJ2-2; 8 nucleotides line up with TRBD2. The V gene's germline CDR1 is LGHNA and CDR2 YSLEER. The CDR3 covers 21 residues. The ends lost 2 bases at V and 4 bases at J; junction bases unmatched: 21. The CDR3 nucleotides read TGCGCCAGCAGCCAAAGGTTTTCCCGTTTGGGAGCGGGAGAGGCCACCGGGGAGCTGTTTTTT. It encodes CASSQRFSRLGAGEATGELFF.

This clonotype was detected ten times or more. V usage is TRBV28 and J usage is TRBJ2-7; D is perhaps TRBD2 (5 bases). The CDR3 has 12 residues. The germline V gene has CDR1 MDHEN and CDR2 SYDVKM. V was cut by 5 bases and J by 4 bases, with 9 bases left in between. The CDR3 sequence: CASSLAWYEQYF. CDR3 bases: TGTGCCAGCAGTCTAGCATGGTACGAGCAGTACTTC.

The chain carries TRBV12-3 or TRBV12-4 and TRBJ1-5; D unclear. Trimming removed 3 bases at V and 7 bases at J, with 16 bases between. CDR3 length equals 15 residues. CDR3 nucleotide sequence: TGTGCCAGCAGTTTTAGTTTGGGTGGTGGGCAGCCCCAGCATTTT. It encodes CASSFSLGGGQPQHF.

This clonotype was seen repeatedly, ten times or more. The chain employs TRBV7-2 and TRBJ2-4; D is possibly TRBD2 (5 bases). In germline, CDR1 is SGHTA, CDR2 FQGNSA. This CDR3 spans 12 amino acids. V was trimmed by 5 bases and J by 15 bases, leaving 17 bases between them. This CDR3 is CASSPSGTWRYF. The CDR3 nucleotides are TGTGCCAGCAGCCCCAGCGGTACCTGGAGGTACTTC. Full variable domain (rest looked up from reference TRBV7-2 and TRBJ2-4): GAGVSQSPSNKVTEKGKDVELRCDPISGHTALYWYRQSLGQGLEFLIYFQGNSAPDKSGLPSDRFSAERTGGSVSTLTIQRTQQEDSAVYLCASSPSGTWRYFGAGTRLSVL.

Many counts were recorded for this clonotype. This sequence joins TRBV6-5 and TRBJ2-7; D remains unclear. V was clipped by 0 bases and J by 5 bases, with 14 bases between them. The CDR3 runs to 15 residues. Germline values: CDR1 MNHEY, CDR2 SVGAGI. For the CDR3, the DNA is TGTGCCAGCAGTTACTCGCATCAGCTTCCGAACGAGCAGTACTTC. This sequence encodes CASSYSHQLPNEQYF.

This clonotype came up many times. The chain uses TRBV13 and TRBJ1-6, with TRBD1 identical over 7 bases. V trimming: 5 bases; J trimming: 14 bases; junction bases outside the gene matches: 21. The CDR3 consists of 17 residues. CDR1 and CDR2 from the germline V gene are PRHDT and FYEKMQ (reference sequence). For the CDR3, the DNA is TGTGCCAGCAGCCCAGGACAGGCGCCCTTCTCGGACAGAGCCCTCCACTTT. This codes for CASSPGQAPFSDRALHF.